The rows below give T cell receptor beta chains drawn from one sample of a study of blood T cell repertoires in COVID-19. Produced via immunoSEQ multiplex PCR; TCRdb's table is partial and in-frame only. The sample contains fewer than 300,000 clones, 90% of which appear only once. The source material was PBMCs or T cells enriched from blood (not recorded which). These receptors were obtained from a woman in her thirties who had recovered from COVID-19. Each CDR3 is given with its conserved first and last residue. A D gene is named only where the DNA matches it firmly. Rows give clone size only sometimes, using once, few, many, or a class for an expanded clone.

CDR3 DNA: TGTGCCAGCAGGACGGACAGCGACTATGGCTACACCTTC
CDR3 protein: CASRTDSDYGYTF
clone size: -
D gene: -
V gene: TRBV28
J gene: TRBJ1-2

CDR3 DNA: TGCGCCAGCAGCCCAACAGGGATAGATCAGCCCCAGCATTTT
CDR3 protein: CASSPTGIDQPQHF
clone size: once
D gene: -
V gene: TRBV5-1
J gene: TRBJ1-5

CDR3 DNA: TGTGCCAGCAGAACGACAGGAATGAACACTGAAGCTTTCTTT
CDR3 protein: CASRTTGMNTEAFF
clone size: once
D gene: -
V gene: TRBV6-5
J gene: TRBJ1-1

CDR3 DNA: TGTGCCAGCAGTTATACACTAGATGAGCAGTTCTTC
CDR3 protein: CASSYTLDEQFF
clone size: once
D gene: -
V gene: TRBV7-9
J gene: TRBJ2-1

CDR3 DNA: TGCGCCAGCGGCAGCGGGTTCACAGATACGCAGTATTTT
CDR3 protein: CASGSGFTDTQYF
clone size: -
D gene: -
V gene: TRBV5-1
J gene: TRBJ2-3

CDR3 DNA: TGTGCCTGGACGGGGGGTCGCCCAGATACGCAGTATTTT
CDR3 protein: CAWTGGRPDTQYF
clone size: -
D gene: TRBD2
V gene: TRBV30
J gene: TRBJ2-3

CDR3 DNA: TGTGCCAGCAGGACACTGGAGACCCAGTACTTC
CDR3 protein: CASRTLETQYF
clone size: -
D gene: -
V gene: TRBV28
J gene: TRBJ2-5

CDR3 DNA: TGCGCCAGCAGCCATAAGCGGCAGGTTGAAGCTTTCTTT
CDR3 protein: CASSHKRQVEAFF
clone size: -
D gene: -
V gene: TRBV5-1
J gene: TRBJ1-1

CDR3 DNA: TGTGCCAGCAGCTTGGCCGGGACAGGGTATTCACCCCTCCACTTT
CDR3 protein: CASSLAGTGYSPLHF
clone size: -
D gene: TRBD1
V gene: TRBV5-4
J gene: TRBJ1-6

CDR3 DNA: TGTGCCAGTAGCCCCCTGAGGAACACGAACACTGAAGCTTTCTTT
CDR3 protein: CASSPLRNTNTEAFF
clone size: -
D gene: -
V gene: TRBV19
J gene: TRBJ1-1

CDR3 DNA: TGTGCCTGGACAGGGGGTCCCGGGGAGCTGTTTTTT
CDR3 protein: CAWTGGPGELFF
clone size: -
D gene: TRBD1
V gene: TRBV30
J gene: TRBJ2-2

CDR3 DNA: TGTGCCAGTAGTATAATTACATTTAGTTCAGGACTAAACTTTACAAATAATTCACCCCTCCACTTT
CDR3 protein: CASSIITFSSGLNFTNNSPLHF
clone size: -
D gene: -
V gene: TRBV19
J gene: TRBJ1-6

CDR3 DNA: TGTGCCAGCAGTTCTCAACAGGGATTTGAGCAGTTCTTC
CDR3 protein: CASSSQQGFEQFF
clone size: -
D gene: -
V gene: TRBV12-3/TRBV12-4
J gene: TRBJ2-1

CDR3 DNA: TGTGCCAGTAGTATATCTAGTCTAACTTCCTACGAGCAGTACTTC
CDR3 protein: CASSISSLTSYEQYF
clone size: -
D gene: -
V gene: TRBV19
J gene: TRBJ2-7

CDR3 DNA: TGTGCCAGCAGCTTAGGGGACAGAGTCAACTATGGCTACACCTTC
CDR3 protein: CASSLGDRVNYGYTF
clone size: -
D gene: TRBD1
V gene: TRBV7-2
J gene: TRBJ1-2

CDR3 DNA: TGTGCCAGCAGTTCACTAGCGGAGAATGAGCAGTTCTTC
CDR3 protein: CASSSLAENEQFF
clone size: -
D gene: TRBD2
V gene: TRBV27
J gene: TRBJ2-1

CDR3 DNA: TGTGCCAGCAGTTACTCGAGGCTAGCGGGAGTGCGGTTCTTC
CDR3 protein: CASSYSRLAGVRFF
clone size: -
D gene: TRBD2
V gene: TRBV6-2/TRBV6-3
J gene: TRBJ2-1

CDR3 DNA: TGCGCCAGCACCCCCACCGGGAAGAACACTGAAGCTTTCTTT
CDR3 protein: CASTPTGKNTEAFF
clone size: -
D gene: -
V gene: TRBV23-1
J gene: TRBJ1-1

CDR3 DNA: TGTGCCAGCTCACCAATACAGGGGGCGAATTCACCCCTCCACTTT
CDR3 protein: CASSPIQGANSPLHF
clone size: -
D gene: TRBD1
V gene: TRBV18
J gene: TRBJ1-6

CDR3 DNA: TGTGCCAGCAGCCTAGCGGGAGCTTCCTACAATGAGCAGTTCTTC
CDR3 protein: CASSLAGASYNEQFF
clone size: -
D gene: TRBD2
V gene: TRBV7-3
J gene: TRBJ2-1

CDR3 DNA: TGTGCCAGCAGACTTAGCGGGAGCTTCGGGTATGAGCAGTTCTTC
CDR3 protein: CASRLSGSFGYEQFF
clone size: -
D gene: TRBD2
V gene: TRBV7-3
J gene: TRBJ2-1

CDR3 DNA: TGTGCCAGCAGCAAAAAGGGACAACTACTCTATGGCTACACCTTC
CDR3 protein: CASSKKGQLLYGYTF
clone size: -
D gene: -
V gene: TRBV21-1
J gene: TRBJ1-2

CDR3 DNA: TGTGCCTGGAAACGGGACAGGGCCCCGAACTATGGCTACACCTTC
CDR3 protein: CAWKRDRAPNYGYTF
clone size: few
D gene: TRBD1
V gene: TRBV30
J gene: TRBJ1-2

CDR3 DNA: TGCGCCAGCAGCATTGATGGACAGGGCGGCGGCTACACCTTC
CDR3 protein: CASSIDGQGGGYTF
clone size: -
D gene: TRBD1
V gene: TRBV5-1
J gene: TRBJ1-2